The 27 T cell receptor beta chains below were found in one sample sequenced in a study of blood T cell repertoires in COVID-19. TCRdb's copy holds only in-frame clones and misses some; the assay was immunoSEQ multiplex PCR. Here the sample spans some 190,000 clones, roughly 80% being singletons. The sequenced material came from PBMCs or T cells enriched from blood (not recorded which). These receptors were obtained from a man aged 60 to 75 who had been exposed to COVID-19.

The CDR3 bases are TGTGCCAGCAGCCAAGCCAGGGGAAGGCAGCCCCAGCATTTT. Amino acid sequence: CASSQARGRQPQHF. This chain links TRBV3-1 (or the pseudogene TRBV3-2) with TRBJ1-5, with D maybe TRBD1 (6 bases). Germline V gene data show CDR1 as LGHDT and CDR2 as YNNKEL (reference sequence). The CDR3 contains 14 residues. Trimming pared 1 base from V and 7 bases from J, leaving 11 bases between.

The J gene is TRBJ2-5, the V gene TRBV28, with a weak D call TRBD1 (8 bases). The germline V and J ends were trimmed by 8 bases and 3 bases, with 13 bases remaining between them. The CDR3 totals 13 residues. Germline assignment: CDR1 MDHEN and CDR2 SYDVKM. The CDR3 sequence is CASSQGGEETQYF. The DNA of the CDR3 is TGTGCCAGCTCACAGGGGGGGGAAGAGACCCAGTACTTC.

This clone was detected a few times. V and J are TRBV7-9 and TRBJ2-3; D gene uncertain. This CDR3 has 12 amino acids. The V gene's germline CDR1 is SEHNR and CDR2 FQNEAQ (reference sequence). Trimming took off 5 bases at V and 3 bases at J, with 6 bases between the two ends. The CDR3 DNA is TGTGCCAGCAGCCTAAGAACAGATACGCAGTATTTT. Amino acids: CASSLRTDTQYF. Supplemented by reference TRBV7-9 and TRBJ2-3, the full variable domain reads DTGVSQNPRHKITKRGQNVTFRCDPISEHNRLYWYRQTLGQGPEFLTYFQNEAQLEKSRLLSDRFSAERPKGSFSTLEIQRTEQGDSAMYLCASSLRTDTQYFGPGTRLTVL.

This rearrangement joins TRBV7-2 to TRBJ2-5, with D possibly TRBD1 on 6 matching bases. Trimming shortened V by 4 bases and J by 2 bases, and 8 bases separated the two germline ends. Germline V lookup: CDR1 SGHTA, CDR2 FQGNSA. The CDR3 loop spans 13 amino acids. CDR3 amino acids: CASSSGQQETQYF. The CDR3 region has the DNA TGTGCCAGCAGCTCCGGACAGCAAGAGACCCAGTACTTC.

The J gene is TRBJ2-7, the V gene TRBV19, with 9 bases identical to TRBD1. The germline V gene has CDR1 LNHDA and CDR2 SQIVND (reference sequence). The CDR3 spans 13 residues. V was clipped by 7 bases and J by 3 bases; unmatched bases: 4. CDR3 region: CASTSTGGYEQYF. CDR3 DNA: TGTGCCAGTACTTCGACAGGGGGCTACGAGCAGTACTTC. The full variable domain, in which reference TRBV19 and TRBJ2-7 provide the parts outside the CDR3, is DGGITQSPKYLFRKEGQNVTLSCEQNLNHDAMYWYRQDPGQGLRLIYYSQIVNDFQKGDIAEGYSVSREKKESFPLTVTSAQKNPTAFYLCASTSTGGYEQYFGPGTRLTVT.

The DNA of the CDR3 is TGCAGCGTTCTCCTGCGGGAGACCCAGTACTTC. This encodes CSVLLRETQYF. This chain connects TRBV29-1 to TRBJ2-5; D call uncertain. Germline CDR1 and CDR2: SQVTM and ANQGSEA. The CDR3 is 11 amino acids. Trimming took 5 bases from V and 5 from J, leaving 9 bases between them.

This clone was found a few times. The DNA of the CDR3 is TGTGCCATCAGTGCCCGGGACAGCTATGGCTACACCTTC. Translated, it gives CAISARDSYGYTF. The rearrangement joins TRBV10-3 to TRBJ1-2; TRBD1 matches at 7 bases. CDR1 is ENHRY and CDR2 is SYGVKD in the germline V gene. The CDR3 covers 13 residues. J gave up 4 bases and V 4 bases, and 3 bases lay outside the gene matches.

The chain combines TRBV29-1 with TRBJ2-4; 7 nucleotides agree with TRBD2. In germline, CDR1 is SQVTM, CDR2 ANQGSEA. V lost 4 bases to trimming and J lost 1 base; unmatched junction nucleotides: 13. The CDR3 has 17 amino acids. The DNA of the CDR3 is TGCAGCGTTGTAGCGGGTCGACTGGGTCAGGCCAAAAACATTCAGTACTTC. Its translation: CSVVAGRLGQAKNIQYF.

The CDR3 coding sequence is TGTGCCAGCACCACCCCAGGGGGCGCTTTTGAAAAACTGTTTTTT. As protein: CASTTPGGAFEKLFF. The genes are TRBV28 and TRBJ1-4, with 8 bases identical to TRBD1. Per the germline V gene, CDR1 is MDHEN and CDR2 is SYDVKM. The J segment lost 7 bases and the V segment lost 7 bases, leaving 11 bases of the junction unmatched. The CDR3 totals 15 residues.

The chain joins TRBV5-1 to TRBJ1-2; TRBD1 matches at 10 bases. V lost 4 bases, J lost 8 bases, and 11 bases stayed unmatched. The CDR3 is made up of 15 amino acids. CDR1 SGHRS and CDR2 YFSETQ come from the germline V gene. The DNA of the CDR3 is TGCGCCAGCAGCCCCGACAGGGGGCTGAATGGCGGCTACACCTTC. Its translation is CASSPDRGLNGGYTF.

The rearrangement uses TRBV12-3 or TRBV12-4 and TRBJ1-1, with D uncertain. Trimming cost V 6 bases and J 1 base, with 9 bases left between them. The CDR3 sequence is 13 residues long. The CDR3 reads CASRQKPNTEAFF. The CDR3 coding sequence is TGTGCCAGCAGACAGAAGCCGAACACTGAAGCTTTCTTT.

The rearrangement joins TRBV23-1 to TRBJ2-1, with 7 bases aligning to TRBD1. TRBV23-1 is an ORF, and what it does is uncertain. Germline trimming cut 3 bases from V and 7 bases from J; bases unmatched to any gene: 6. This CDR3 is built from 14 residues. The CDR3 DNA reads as TGCGCCAGCAGTCATTGGACAGGACAGAATGAGCAGTTCTTC. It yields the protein CASSHWTGQNEQFF.

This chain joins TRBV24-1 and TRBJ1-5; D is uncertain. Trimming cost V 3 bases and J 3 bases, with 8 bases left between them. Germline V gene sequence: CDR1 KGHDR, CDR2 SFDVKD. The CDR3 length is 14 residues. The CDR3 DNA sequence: TGTGCCACCAGTGATGGGCAGCTCAATCAGCCCCAGCATTTT. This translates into CATSDGQLNQPQHF.

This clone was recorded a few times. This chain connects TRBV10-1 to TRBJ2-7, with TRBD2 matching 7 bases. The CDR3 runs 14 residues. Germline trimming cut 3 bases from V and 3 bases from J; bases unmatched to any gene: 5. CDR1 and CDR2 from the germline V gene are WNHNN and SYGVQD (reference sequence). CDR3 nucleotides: TGCGCCAGCAGTGACAGCGGGACCCACTACGAGCAGTACTTC. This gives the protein CASSDSGTHYEQYF.

The CDR3 DNA reads TGCGCCAGCAGTGTCCCCGGGGGCGAGCAGTACTTC. It specifies CASSVPGGEQYF. The chain carries TRBV10-1 and TRBJ2-7; TRBD2 is a possible D gene (6 bases). The CDR3 consists of 12 residues. V was clipped by 4 bases and J by 6 bases, with 10 bases between them. The germline V gene has CDR1 WNHNN and CDR2 SYGVQD (reference sequence).

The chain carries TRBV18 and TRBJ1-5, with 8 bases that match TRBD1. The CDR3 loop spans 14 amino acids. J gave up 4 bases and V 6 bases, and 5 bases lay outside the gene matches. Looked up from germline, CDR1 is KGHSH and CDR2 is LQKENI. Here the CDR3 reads CASSYRQGNQPQHF. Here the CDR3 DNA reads TGTGCCAGCTCGTATAGACAGGGGAATCAGCCCCAGCATTTT.

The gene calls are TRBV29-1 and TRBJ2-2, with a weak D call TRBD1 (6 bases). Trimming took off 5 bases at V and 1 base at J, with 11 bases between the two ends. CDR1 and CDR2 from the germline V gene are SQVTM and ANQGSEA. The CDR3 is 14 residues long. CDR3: CSVFQGLNTGELFF. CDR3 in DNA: TGCAGCGTTTTTCAGGGGTTGAACACCGGGGAGCTGTTTTTT.

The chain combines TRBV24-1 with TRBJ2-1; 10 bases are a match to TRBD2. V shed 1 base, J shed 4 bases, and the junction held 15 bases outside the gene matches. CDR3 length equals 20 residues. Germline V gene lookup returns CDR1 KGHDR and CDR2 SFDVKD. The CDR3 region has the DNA TGTGCCACCAGTGATTTTCCTAGCGGGAGAGTGGGTGGAGATTACAATGAGCAGTTCTTC. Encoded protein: CATSDFPSGRVGGDYNEQFF.

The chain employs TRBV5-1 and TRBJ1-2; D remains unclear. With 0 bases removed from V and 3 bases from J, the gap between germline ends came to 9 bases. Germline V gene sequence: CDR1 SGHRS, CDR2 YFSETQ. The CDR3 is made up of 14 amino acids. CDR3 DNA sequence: TGCGCCAGCAGCTTGGATGGGAGGGACTATGGCTACACCTTC. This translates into CASSLDGRDYGYTF.

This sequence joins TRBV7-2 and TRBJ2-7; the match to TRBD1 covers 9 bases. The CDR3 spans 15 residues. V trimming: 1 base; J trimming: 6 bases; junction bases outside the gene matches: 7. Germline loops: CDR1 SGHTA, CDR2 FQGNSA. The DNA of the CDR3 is TGTGCCAGCAGCTTAGGTGGGACAGGGCTCTCCGAGCAGTACTTC. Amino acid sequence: CASSLGGTGLSEQYF.

The CDR3 spells CAWSQTGGSGNTIYF. CDR3 coding DNA: TGTGCCTGGAGTCAAACAGGGGGCTCTGGAAACACCATATATTTT. This chain uses TRBV30 with TRBJ1-3, with TRBD1 matching over 8 bases. Per germline, CDR1 GTSNPN and CDR2 SVGIG (reference sequence). Trimming at V came to 2 bases and at J to 0 bases, leaving 3 bases not matched to a gene. The CDR3 has 15 amino acids.

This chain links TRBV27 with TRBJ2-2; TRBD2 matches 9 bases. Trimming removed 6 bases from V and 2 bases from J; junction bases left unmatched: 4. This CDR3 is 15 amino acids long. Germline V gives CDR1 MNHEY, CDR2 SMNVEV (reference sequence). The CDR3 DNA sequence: TGTGCCAGCAGCCTACTAGCGGGTAACACCGGGGAGCTGTTTTTT. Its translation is CASSLLAGNTGELFF.

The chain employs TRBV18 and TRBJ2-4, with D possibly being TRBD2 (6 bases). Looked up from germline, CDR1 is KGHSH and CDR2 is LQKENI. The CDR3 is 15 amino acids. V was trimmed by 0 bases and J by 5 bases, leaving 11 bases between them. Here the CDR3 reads CASSPPKRRENIQYF. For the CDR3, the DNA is TGTGCCAGCTCACCACCCAAAAGGAGGGAAAACATTCAGTACTTC.

The CDR3 DNA reads TGTGCCAGCAGCTTGCTCCAGGTTATCCCCTACGAGCAGTACTTC. Translating it yields CASSLLQVIPYEQYF. The rearrangement joins TRBV5-6 to TRBJ2-7, with D uncertain. The V gene lost 1 base and the J gene lost 2 bases, with 13 bases spanning the gap. CDR3 length: 15 amino acids. CDR1 is SGHDT and CDR2 is YYEEEE in the germline V gene.

CDR3 DNA sequence: TGTGCCAGCAGTCCCCAGCGGTCTAGAAACGAGCAGTACTTC. This codes for CASSPQRSRNEQYF. V and J are TRBV27 and TRBJ2-7, with a weak D call TRBD2 (5 bases). The V and J ends lost 5 bases and 5 bases respectively, with 16 bases between them. This CDR3 spans 14 amino acids. Germline-derived CDR1 and CDR2 are MNHEY and SMNVEV (reference sequence).

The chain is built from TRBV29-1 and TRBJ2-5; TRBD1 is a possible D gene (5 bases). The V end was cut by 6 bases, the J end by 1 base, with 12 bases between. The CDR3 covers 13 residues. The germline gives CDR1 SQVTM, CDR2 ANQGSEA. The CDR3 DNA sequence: TGCAGCGTCCCCAGACAGTCCCAAGAGACCCAGTACTTC. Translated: CSVPRQSQETQYF.

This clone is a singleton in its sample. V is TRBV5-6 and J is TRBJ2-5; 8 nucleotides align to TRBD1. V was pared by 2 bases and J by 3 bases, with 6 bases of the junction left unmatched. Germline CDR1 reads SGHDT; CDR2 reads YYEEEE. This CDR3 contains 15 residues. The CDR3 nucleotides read TGTGCCAGCAGCTTCGACTACAGGGGGAAAGAGACCCAGTACTTC. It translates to CASSFDYRGKETQYF.